This TCR beta chain was sequenced in a study of siplizumab effects on memory and regulatory T cells. Study results and limitations: The suppressive capacity of proliferating Tregs from siplizumab cultures remained unconfirmed. Siplizumab significantly reduced alloreactive sequences traceable to unstimulated CD4+ memory cells.

Only in-frame clones appear in the TCRdb table, and some are missing; sequencing was by immunoSEQ multiplex PCR. The profile shows about 50,000 clones, about 90% of them singletons. The germline CDR1 and CDR2 sequences are SGHTA and FQGNSA. CDR3 length: 15 residues. Germline trimming cut 5 bases from V and 5 bases from J; bases unmatched to any gene: 7. Concerning this clone: Its antigen remains unknown.

The sample comprised naive CD8+ T cells sorted from blood. This chain joins TRBV7-2 and TRBJ2-7; the match to TRBD2 covers 12 bases. The clonotype originates from a human donor in good health. CDR3 sequence (DNA): TGTGCCAGCAGCCCTAGCGGGAGGGGGGCTGACGAGCAGTACTTC. This codes for CASSPSGRGADEQYF.